The rows below give T cell receptor beta chains drawn from one sample of a study of identifying expanded T cells in peripheral blood. The assay was immunoSEQ multiplex PCR, and TCRdb's table has in-frame clones only and misses some. The sample yields about 85,000 clones, about 89% seen once. Material: blood. The origin of the receptors is a person aged 18 to 70 in good health. Each CDR3 is given without its conserved first and last residue. D genes are given only for firm matches.

D: TRBD1
J: TRBJ1-5
V: TRBV27
CDR3: ASTVTGGSNQPQH

D: TRBD2
J: TRBJ2-1
V: TRBV6-6
CDR3: ASSSSGGAGGNEQF

D: NA
J: TRBJ1-4
V: TRBV7-2
CDR3: ASSLGRKLF

D: NA
J: TRBJ1-2
V: TRBV28
CDR3: ASSLRGRGYT

D: NA
J: TRBJ1-1
V: TRBV7-9
CDR3: ASSLGQRTEAF

D: NA
J: TRBJ1-1
V: TRBV5-4
CDR3: ASSLGGARPEAF

D: NA
J: TRBJ1-2
V: TRBV5-5
CDR3: ASSLANSRGHGYT

D: NA
J: TRBJ2-3
V: TRBV5-1
CDR3: ASSFQTGTSTDTQY

D: NA
J: TRBJ2-1
V: TRBV11-2
CDR3: ASSRRGETGDWNNEQF

D: TRBD1
J: TRBJ2-1
V: TRBV6-6
CDR3: ASSPPDRGRGNEQF

D: NA
J: TRBJ2-7
V: TRBV20-1
CDR3: SASGPYEQY